The rows below give T cell receptor beta chains drawn from one sample of a study of T-cell memory formation after mild COVID-19. TCRdb re-called the 5' RACE reads with MiXCR, one entry per CDR3 protein. The sample records around 45,000 distinct CDR3 sequences, more than 9% being singletons. The sequenced sample consisted of PBMCs or a T cell subset sorted from them (not recorded which). The source is an adult woman who had mild COVID-19 (a few samples of this study predate the infection). Cell type and time point are not known. The CDR3 runs from the conserved cysteine through the conserved F or W. The D gene is left open where the match is weak. Only some rows state a clone size, as once, few, many or a class for expanded clones.

d_gene	v_gene	abundance	j_gene	CDR3aa	CDR3nt
TRBD1	TRBV20-1	few	TRBJ2-7	CSARGPDRAGYEQYF	TGCAGTGCTAGAGGTCCTGACAGGGCGGGCTACGAGCAGTACTTC
NA	TRBV7-9	many	TRBJ2-7	CASSLVGPSYEQYF	TGTGCCAGCAGCTTAGTAGGGCCCTCCTACGAGCAGTACTTC
TRBD1	TRBV29-1	NA	TRBJ1-4	CSVTGTNEKLFF	TGCAGCGTGACAGGGACTAATGAAAAACTGTTTTTT
TRBD1	TRBV20-1	many	TRBJ2-2	CSARDPGQGNTGELFF	TGCAGTGCTAGAGATCCCGGACAGGGAAACACCGGGGAGCTGTTTTTT
TRBD2	TRBV11-2	NA	TRBJ2-3	CASSFSGAPRDTQYF	TGTGCCAGCAGCTTTAGCGGGGCCCCCCGCGATACGCAGTATTTT
NA	TRBV28	few	TRBJ2-6	CASSTARPGTGANVLTF	TGTGCCAGCAGTACCGCGCGGCCGGGCACTGGGGCCAACGTCCTGACTTTC
NA	TRBV5-1	many	TRBJ2-7	CASSLLGASYEQYF	TGCGCCAGCAGCTTGTTAGGGGCTTCCTACGAGCAGTACTTC
TRBD1	TRBV27	NA	TRBJ1-1	CASSLDRVGTEAFF	TGTGCCAGCAGTCTGGACAGGGTGGGCACTGAAGCTTTCTTT
NA	TRBV11-3	NA	TRBJ2-2	CASSPTDVYTGELFF	TGTGCCAGCAGCCCGACGGACGTCTACACCGGGGAGCTGTTTTTT
NA	TRBV6-6	NA	TRBJ2-7	CASSSAGTNYEQYF	TGTGCCAGCAGTTCTGCAGGAACAAACTACGAGCAGTACTTC
TRBD1	TRBV6-1	NA	TRBJ1-5	CASSERVTGDYQPQHF	TGTGCCAGCAGTGAACGGGTCACAGGGGACTATCAGCCCCAGCATTTT
NA	TRBV5-1	many	TRBJ2-5	CASSLAGAPPQETQYF	TGCGCCAGCAGCTTGGCAGGGGCCCCCCCACAAGAGACCCAGTACTTC
TRBD2	TRBV6-6	NA	TRBJ2-3	CASSGLAGGSTDTQYF	TGTGCCAGCAGTGGACTAGCGGGGGGGAGCACAGATACGCAGTATTTT
NA	TRBV30	few	TRBJ2-7	CAWGMARVGEQYF	TGTGCCTGGGGGATGGCCCGAGTAGGAGAGCAGTACTTC
NA	TRBV2	NA	TRBJ2-5	CASSNSLGSQETQYF	TGTGCCAGCAGCAATAGCCTTGGATCCCAAGAGACCCAGTACTTC
NA	TRBV15	few	TRBJ2-2	CATSRYNTGELFF	TGTGCCACCAGCAGATATAACACCGGGGAGCTGTTTTTT